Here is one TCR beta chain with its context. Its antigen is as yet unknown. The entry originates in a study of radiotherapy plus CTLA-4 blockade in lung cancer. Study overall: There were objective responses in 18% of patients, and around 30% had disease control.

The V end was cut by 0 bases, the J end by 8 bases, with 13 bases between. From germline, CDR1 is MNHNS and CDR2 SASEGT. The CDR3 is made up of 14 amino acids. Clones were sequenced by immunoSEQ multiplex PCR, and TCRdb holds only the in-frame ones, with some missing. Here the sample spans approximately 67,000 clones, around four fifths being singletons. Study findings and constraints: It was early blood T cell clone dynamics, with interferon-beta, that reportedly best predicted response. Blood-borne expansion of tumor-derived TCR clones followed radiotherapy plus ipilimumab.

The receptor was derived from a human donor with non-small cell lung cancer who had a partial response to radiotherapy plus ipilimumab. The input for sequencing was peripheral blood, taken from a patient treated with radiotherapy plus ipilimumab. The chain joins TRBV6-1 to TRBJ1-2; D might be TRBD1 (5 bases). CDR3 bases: TGTGCCAGCAGTGAAGCTGGCAGGGCGGAAGGCTACACCTTC. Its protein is CASSEAGRAEGYTF.